The present entry profiles one T cell receptor (beta chain) with its context. As yet, its antigen is unknown. This entry is derived from a study of cytomegalovirus exposure and HLA in healthy donors. The PCR made use of 60 Vbeta and 13 Jbeta primers. Libraries were prepared by immunoSEQ multiplex PCR; TCRdb keeps only in-frame clonotypes and omits some of them. The sample consists of about 140,000 clones, around 80% of them appearing once. Findings and limits, study-wide: Sequencing likely produced, as an artifact, a cluster of highly shared sequence variants.

The V and J ends lost 4 bases and 8 bases, in that order; junction bases with no gene match: 11. This CDR3 contains 18 residues. The germline V gene encodes CDR1 SGHAT and CDR2 FQNNGV. This rearrangement joins TRBV11-2 to TRBJ2-2, with 15 bases lining up with TRBD2. The sequence was obtained from a man younger than 40 in good health and CMV-seropositive. The specimen was PBMCs. CDR3 coding DNA: TGTGCCAGCAGCTATGGGACTAGCGGGGGGAGGCCCAGGGGGGAGCTGTTTTTT. It translates to CASSYGTSGGRPRGELFF. Based on the CDR3 plus reference TRBV11-2 and TRBJ2-2, the full variable domain is EAGVAQSPRYKIIEKRQSVAFWCNPISGHATLYWYQQILGQGPKLLIQFQNNGVVDDSQLPKDRFSAERLKGVDSTLKIQPAKLEDSAVYLCASSYGTSGGRPRGELFFGEGSRLTVL.